This T cell receptor beta chain was found in a study of beta chain features in type 1 diabetes. Study as a whole: Examination of sorted cells across all samples involved around 99 million cells. General observations from the study: Moderate yet significant TCRB CDR3 shortening was seen in Type 1 diabetes patients in all four CD4+ subsets. No resolution was reached here on whether HLA type influences TCRB rearrangement.

Donors underwent one heparinised blood draw, around 100 mL on average. Central memory, naive, regulatory and stem cell-like memory CD4+ cells were sorted by CD45RO/CCR7/CD25/CD127/CD95/CD27. About this clone itself: Its antigen is unidentified.

V dropped 2 bases and J dropped 3 bases, with 9 bases sitting between them. This CDR3 is 14 amino acids long. CDR1 and CDR2 from the germline V gene are SNHLY and FYNNEI. Every isolated RNA sample was fully reverse transcribed, so sequencing captured expressed TCRB transcripts. Clones were read by immunoSEQ multiplex PCR, and TCRdb kept only the in-frame ones, dropping some. The profile covers roughly 140,000 clones, with approximately 10% appearing a single time and less than 0.5% taken by the ten largest. The chain has TRBV2 and TRBJ2-3, with a possible D match to TRBD1 (6 bases). Sequencing input: central memory CD4+ T cells from blood. The sequence was obtained from a man between 25 and 39 years old with type 1 diabetes. The DNA of the CDR3 is TGTGCCAGCAGTGAACAAACAGGGACAGATACGCAGTATTTT. Residues: CASSEQTGTDTQYF.